The clone carrying this T cell receptor beta chain came up once. These data belong to a study of blood T cell repertoires in COVID-19. Original processing notes: For nucleated cells, counts were estimated from reference gene primer amplification. Here immunoSEQ multiplex PCR was the method, and the copy in TCRdb shows in-frame clones only, minus some. From that table come the V and J calls and clone size; the DNA was used to work out D and trimming. The sample consists of approximately 280,000 clones, roughly 86% of them appearing once. The germline gives CDR1 SGHKS, CDR2 YYEKEE (reference sequence). Unmatched junction bases numbered 5, after V lost 4 bases and J lost 0 bases. The length of the CDR3 is 16 residues. This study enrolled people aged about 18 to 95 from around 26 US geographic areas. Donors of Cohort 3 who recovered were those that had two negative PCRs, clearance, or symptom resolution.

The sequencing sample was made of PBMCs or T cells enriched from blood (not recorded which). The chain links TRBV5-5 to TRBJ2-3, with 10 nucleotides matching TRBD1. The sequence was collected from a woman younger than 30 who had recovered from COVID-19. CDR3 sequence reads: CASSLRQGASTDTQYF. The CDR3, as DNA: TGTGCCAGCAGCCTAAGACAGGGGGCGAGCACAGATACGCAGTATTTT.